The 10 T cell receptor beta chains below all came from one sample that was sequenced in a study of T-cell reconstitution after alpha-beta-depleted transplantation in children. The TCRbeta library was prepared with unique molecular identifiers. One entry per CDR3 protein results from TCRdb running MiXCR on the PCR reads. The sample lists some 390,000 distinct CDR3 sequences, roughly 20% seen once, with 3% to 4% in the top ten. Sequences were derived from PBMCs from the stem cell graft donor, sampled from the stem cell graft. These receptors all stem from a human donor who donated a stem cell graft to a child with acute myeloid leukemia.

The chain recombines TRBV5-1 with TRBJ1-1, with a possible D match to TRBD1 (5 bases). The V and J ends lost 0 bases and 11 bases respectively, with 11 bases between them. The length of the CDR3 is 12 residues. Per germline, CDR1 SGHRS and CDR2 YFSETQ. Here the CDR3 reads CASSLAGRDAFF. The CDR3 nucleotides read TGCGCCAGCAGCTTGGCCGGCAGGGACGCTTTCTTT.

This clonotype was observed a handful of times. The chain is built from TRBV6-2 or TRBV6-3 and TRBJ1-1, with D hard to call. Looked up from germline, CDR1 is MNHEY and CDR2 is SVGEGT. V lost 6 bases to trimming and J lost 5 bases, with 10 bases between them. This CDR3 has 12 amino acids. The CDR3 DNA reads as TGTGCCAGCAGCCTATTAAAAACTGAAGCTTTCTTT. The encoded protein is CASSLLKTEAFF.

V usage is TRBV5-1 and J usage is TRBJ2-2; 8 positions agree with TRBD1. Looked up from germline, CDR1 is SGHRS and CDR2 is YFSETQ. The CDR3 has 14 residues. The V segment lost 5 bases and the J segment 7 bases; nucleotides outside the gene matches: 7. CDR3 sequence: CASSIQGAVGELFF. For the CDR3, the DNA is TGCGCCAGCAGTATCCAGGGGGCAGTCGGGGAGCTGTTTTTT.

This chain links TRBV3-1 with TRBJ2-1, with 10 positions matching TRBD2. From germline, CDR1 is LGHDT and CDR2 YNNKEL (reference sequence). The CDR3 loop spans 16 amino acids. V gave up 5 bases and J gave up 4 bases; unmatched junction bases: 8. CDR3 loop: CASSVHASGSYNEQFF. The CDR3 nucleotides are TGTGCCAGCAGCGTACACGCTAGCGGGAGTTACAATGAGCAGTTCTTC.

This clonotype was detected many times. The V and J genes are TRBV29-1 and TRBJ2-7; 8 bases are a match to TRBD1. The CDR3 extends over 12 amino acids. The ends lost 7 bases at V and 5 bases at J; junction bases unmatched: 7. Germline V gives CDR1 SQVTM, CDR2 ANQGSEA. The CDR3 nucleotides read TGCAGCGGCCGGACAGGGACCCACGAGCAGTACTTC. Its translation: CSGRTGTHEQYF.

This clonotype appeared a few times. This sequence joins TRBV15 and TRBJ1-5; D possibly corresponds to TRBD1 (6 bases). The V gene lost 1 base and the J gene lost 3 bases, with 7 bases spanning the gap. CDR3 length: 14 amino acids. Germline-derived CDR1 and CDR2 are LNHNV and YYDKDF (reference sequence). CDR3 protein: CATSRGTVNQPQHF. The CDR3 coding sequence is TGTGCCACCAGCAGAGGGACAGTCAATCAGCCCCAGCATTTT.

The CDR3 is CASWRGQYSYEQYF. CDR3 sequence (DNA): TGTGCCAGCTGGCGTGGGCAGTACTCCTACGAGCAGTACTTC. The chain combines TRBV2 with TRBJ2-7; no firm D call. Germline loops: CDR1 SNHLY, CDR2 FYNNEI. The CDR3 is made up of 14 amino acids. The V end lost 8 bases, the J end lost 0 bases, and 14 bases lay between the germline ends.

This clonotype was detected only a few times. The rearrangement joins TRBV20-1 to TRBJ2-3, with D perhaps being TRBD1 or TRBD2 (8 bases each). Germline lookup yields CDR1 DFQATT and CDR2 SNEGSKA (reference sequence). This CDR3 contains 17 residues. V lost 7 bases and J lost 1, with 24 bases in between. The CDR3 region is CSVAQGAPAGGTDTQYF. The CDR3 nucleotides are TGCAGTGTCGCGCAGGGGGCGCCAGCGGGAGGCACAGATACGCAGTATTTT.

This clonotype showed up just a few times. V usage is TRBV27 and J usage is TRBJ2-1; TRBD2 agrees at 8 bases. V trimming: 5 bases; J trimming: 2 bases; junction bases outside the gene matches: 11. CDR1 is MNHEY, CDR2 SMNVEV, per germline (reference sequence). The CDR3 is 17 amino acids. The CDR3 here is CASSGVAGRGPYNEQFF. Written as DNA, the CDR3 is TGTGCCAGCAGTGGGGTAGCGGGACGGGGCCCCTACAATGAGCAGTTCTTC.

This clonotype turned up a few times. The chain is built from TRBV20-1 and TRBJ2-7; D possibly corresponds to TRBD1 (5 bases). This CDR3 is 13 amino acids long. CDR1 is DFQATT, CDR2 SNEGSKA, per germline (reference sequence). Between the trimmed V and J ends, which lost 3 bases and 3 bases, there was a span of 12 bases. The DNA for the CDR3 is TGCAGTGCTAGTAAGTGGGGCCGCTACGAGCAGTACTTC. It yields the protein CSASKWGRYEQYF.